These 32 T cell receptor beta chains originate from one sample sequenced in a study of blood T cell repertoires in COVID-19. The repertoire was sequenced with immunoSEQ multiplex PCR; TCRdb's copy has only in-frame clones and lacks some. The sample lists about 80,000 clones, about 90% occurring once. The sample consisted of peripheral blood. These receptors were obtained from a woman aged 80 or over with acute or convalescent COVID-19.

The V gene is TRBV7-2, the J gene TRBJ2-3; D may be TRBD2 (5 bases). The germline V gene encodes CDR1 SGHTA and CDR2 FQGNSA. The CDR3 has 13 amino acids. The V end was cut by 3 bases, the J end by 4 bases, with 8 bases between. CDR3 sequence reads: CASSFRRSDTQYF. CDR3 in DNA: TGTGCCAGCAGCTTTCGGAGGTCAGATACGCAGTATTTT. Looking up the rest from reference TRBV7-2 and TRBJ2-3 gives the full variable domain: GAGVSQSPSNKVTEKGKDVELRCDPISGHTALYWYRQSLGQGLEFLIYFQGNSAPDKSGLPSDRFSAERTGGSVSTLTIQRTQQEDSAVYLCASSFRRSDTQYFGPGTRLTVL.

The rearrangement joins TRBV29-1 to TRBJ2-7; D gene uncertain. Per the germline V gene, CDR1 is SQVTM and CDR2 is ANQGSEA. V was cut by 4 bases and J by 3 bases, with 16 bases left in between. The CDR3 runs 14 residues. The CDR3, as DNA: TGCAGCGTTGTGACGCCGAGGAGCCGCTACGAGCAGTACTTC. Translating it yields CSVVTPRSRYEQYF.

The rearrangement joins TRBV28 to TRBJ1-2; TRBD1 agrees at 8 bases. With 10 bases clipped from V and 5 bases from J, the junction kept 9 bases outside the gene matches. The CDR3 spans 13 residues. Germline V gene data show CDR1 as MDHEN and CDR2 as SYDVKM. The CDR3: CATATGEGYGYTF. The DNA for the CDR3 is TGTGCCACCGCGACAGGGGAGGGTTATGGCTACACCTTC.

The J gene is TRBJ2-1, the V gene TRBV6-5, with D unresolved. This CDR3 spans 11 amino acids. V was trimmed by 6 bases and J by 4 bases, leaving 4 bases between them. Per germline, CDR1 MNHEY and CDR2 SVGAGI. The CDR3 DNA sequence: TGTGCCAGCAGCCCATACAATGAGCAGTTCTTC. This gives the protein CASSPYNEQFF.

The chain couples TRBV11-2 to TRBJ2-7, with a tentative D call TRBD1 (5 bases). The CDR3 is made up of 16 amino acids. V was shortened by 4 bases and J by 4 bases, with 20 bases between the two germline ends. The germline gives CDR1 SGHAT, CDR2 FQNNGV. Here the CDR3 DNA reads TGTGCCAGCAGCTCCCTTAAGGGGTGGCTCTCTTACGAGCAGTACTTC. Its protein product is CASSSLKGWLSYEQYF. Full variable domain (outside the CDR3, taken from reference TRBV11-2 and TRBJ2-7): EAGVAQSPRYKIIEKRQSVAFWCNPISGHATLYWYQQILGQGPKLLIQFQNNGVVDDSQLPKDRFSAERLKGVDSTLKIQPAKLEDSAVYLCASSSLKGWLSYEQYFGPGTRLTVT.

The chain uses TRBV7-9 and TRBJ1-1, with 8 bases lining up with TRBD1. The CDR3 consists of 14 residues. Looked up from germline, CDR1 is SEHNR and CDR2 is FQNEAQ (reference sequence). V shed 4 bases, J shed 8 bases, and the junction held 9 bases outside the gene matches. The CDR3 here is CASSSGQGWTEAFF. In DNA, the CDR3 is TGTGCCAGCAGCTCCGGACAGGGATGGACAGAAGCTTTCTTT.

CDR3 in DNA: TGTGCCAGCAGTTTTCGGGGGGGATGGGCTTTCTTT. Its protein is CASSFRGGWAFF. V is TRBV6-5 and J is TRBJ1-1; D is perhaps TRBD1 (5 bases). The CDR3 is made up of 12 amino acids. Germline V lookup: CDR1 MNHEY, CDR2 SVGAGI. V lost 4 bases, J lost 11 bases, and 14 bases lay in between.

This sequence joins TRBV5-1 and TRBJ1-2; TRBD1 agrees at 10 bases. Germline assignment: CDR1 SGHRS and CDR2 YFSETQ. This CDR3 is 16 amino acids long. With V trimmed by 0 bases and J by 7 bases, 9 bases remained unmatched. Here the CDR3 reads CASSLAGDRGHAGYTF. DNA for the CDR3: TGCGCCAGCAGCTTGGCCGGCGACAGGGGGCATGCTGGCTACACCTTC.

The rearrangement links TRBV12-5 to TRBJ2-1; 10 nucleotides line up with TRBD2. The CDR3 is made up of 17 amino acids. The J segment lost 8 bases and the V segment lost 0 bases, leaving 10 bases of the junction unmatched. The germline gives CDR1 LGHNT, CDR2 FRNRAP. The DNA of the CDR3 is TGTGCTAGTGGTTTGGTACGAAGCGGGGGGGTCGGGGATGAGCAGTTCTTC. It yields the protein CASGLVRSGGVGDEQFF.

V gene TRBV29-1 combines with J gene TRBJ1-1, with 11 bases fitting TRBD1. CDR3 size: 17 residues. In germline, CDR1 is SQVTM, CDR2 ANQGSEA. Trimming cost V 2 bases and J 2 bases; bases outside gene matches: 10. CDR3 DNA sequence: TGCAGCGTTGAAAGGACAGGGGGCCCTTCCCTTAACACTGAAGCTTTCTTT. Its translation: CSVERTGGPSLNTEAFF.

The chain combines TRBV4-1 with TRBJ2-3; tentatively, D is TRBD2 (6 bases). V lost 0 bases and J 7 bases, leaving 14 bases between the germline ends. The CDR3 consists of 15 residues. Germline CDR1 MGHRA, CDR2 YSYEKL. The CDR3 loop is CASSQERLEGNTQYF. The CDR3 DNA reads as TGCGCCAGCAGCCAAGAACGACTAGAGGGAAATACGCAGTATTTT.

CDR3 nucleotides: TGTGCCAGCAGCGTTCAATGGACAGGGATGAACACTGAAGCTTTCTTT. As protein: CASSVQWTGMNTEAFF. This chain links TRBV21-1 with TRBJ1-1; whether TRBD1, the table's D call, matches the DNA was not checked. TRBV21-1 is a recognized pseudogene. CDR3 length: 16 amino acids.

This sequence joins TRBV10-3 and TRBJ1-1; no definite D call. CDR3 length: 13 amino acids. Trimming stripped 5 bases from V and 0 bases from J, with 7 bases between. Germline-derived CDR1 and CDR2 are ENHRY and SYGVKD. CDR3 sequence: CAISLTLNTEAFF. The CDR3 region has the DNA TGTGCCATCAGTTTAACACTGAACACTGAAGCTTTCTTT.

This chain links TRBV24-1 with TRBJ1-1, with 8 bases identical to TRBD1. This CDR3 contains 13 residues. CDR1 is KGHDR, CDR2 SFDVKD, per germline. Trimming removed 12 bases from V and 1 base from J; junction bases left unmatched: 6. The DNA of the CDR3 is TGTGCCCCCCCGGGACAGGCGAACACTGAAGCTTTCTTT. Translating it yields CAPPGQANTEAFF.

The CDR3 DNA sequence: TGCGCCAGCAGTGAGTCGGGGTCAGGGGGTCAGCCCCAGCATTTT. Its translation: CASSESGSGGQPQHF. The V call is TRBV10-2, the J call TRBJ1-5, with 7 bases that match TRBD1. With V trimmed by 0 bases and J by 6 bases, 5 bases remained unmatched. Germline V lookup: CDR1 WSHSY, CDR2 SAAADI. The CDR3 consists of 15 residues.

J is TRBJ1-2 and V is TRBV5-4; TRBD1 matches 7 bases. The CDR3 covers 14 residues. Per the germline V gene, CDR1 is SGHNT and CDR2 is YYREEE (reference sequence). V shed 0 bases and J 8 bases; nucleotides not matched to a gene: 7. This chain's CDR3 is CASSLERGRRGYTF. The CDR3 DNA reads as TGTGCCAGCAGCTTGGAGAGGGGGCGAAGGGGCTACACCTTC.

This clone was counted once. The genes are TRBV19 and TRBJ1-4, with 10 nucleotides matching TRBD1. The CDR3 runs 14 residues. From germline, CDR1 is LNHDA and CDR2 SQIVND (reference sequence). V lost 3 bases, J lost 9 bases, and 4 bases stayed unmatched. The CDR3 region is CASSMGTGVKKLFF. CDR3 sequence (DNA): TGTGCCAGTAGTATGGGGACAGGGGTTAAAAAACTGTTTTTT.

The J gene is TRBJ1-1, the V gene TRBV4-1; D may be TRBD1 (5 bases). The germline V gene encodes CDR1 MGHRA and CDR2 YSYEKL. The CDR3 extends over 14 amino acids. V was trimmed by 3 bases and J by 0 bases, leaving 8 bases between them. The CDR3 is CASSQTRVNTEAFF. The CDR3 coding sequence is TGCGCCAGCAGCCAGACCAGGGTGAACACTGAAGCTTTCTTT.

Comments on this clone: Other DNA sequences in this specimen translate into the identical CDR3. The chain employs TRBV12-3 or TRBV12-4 and TRBJ1-3; D gene uncertain. The CDR3 is made up of 11 amino acids. V was trimmed by 5 bases and J by 4 bases, leaving 3 bases between them. The CDR3 bases are TGTGCCAGCAGTACAGGAAACACCATATATTTT. Protein: CASSTGNTIYF.

The gene calls are TRBV7-6 and TRBJ2-3; 11 bases agree with TRBD1. The ends lost 5 bases at V and 5 bases at J; junction bases unmatched: 15. The germline gives CDR1 SGHVS, CDR2 FNYEAQ. This CDR3 comprises 18 residues. CDR3 amino acids: CASSDRDRGYSMGDTQYF. In nucleotides, the CDR3 is TGTGCCAGCAGCGACCGGGACAGGGGGTATTCCATGGGAGATACGCAGTATTTT.

V and J are TRBV28 and TRBJ1-5; D may be TRBD1 (5 bases). V lost 6 bases, J lost 7 bases, and 13 bases lay in between. This CDR3 has 13 residues. Germline values: CDR1 MDHEN, CDR2 SYDVKM. For the CDR3, the DNA is TGTGCCAGCAGACTATTGGGGGGGCAGCCCCAGCATTTT. Its protein is CASRLLGGQPQHF.

The rearrangement links TRBV5-6 to TRBJ1-3, with unresolved D. Germline V gives CDR1 SGHDT, CDR2 YYEEEE. The V gene lost 1 base and the J gene lost 4 bases, with 12 bases spanning the gap. The CDR3 has 15 amino acids. The CDR3 coding sequence is TGTGCCAGCAGCTTGCTAGCAGCTGCAGGAAACACCATATATTTT. Translating it yields CASSLLAAAGNTIYF.

The CDR3, as DNA: TGTGCCAGCAGCTTAGATCGGGTGGGCTACACCTTC. This codes for CASSLDRVGYTF. This sequence joins TRBV11-2 and TRBJ1-2; no firm D call. This CDR3 is 12 amino acids long. With 0 bases removed from V and 8 bases from J, the gap between germline ends came to 7 bases. The germline CDR1 and CDR2 sequences are SGHAT and FQNNGV.

V is TRBV6-2 or TRBV6-3 and J is TRBJ2-7; TRBD2 might be the D (5 bases). The ends were cut back, 5 bases at V and 2 bases at J, with 7 bases in the middle. The CDR3 covers 12 residues. Germline CDR1 MNHEY, CDR2 SVGEGT. CDR3 DNA: TGTGCCAGCAGTCTCGGGGCCTACGAGCAGTACTTC. Translated: CASSLGAYEQYF.

CDR3 in amino acids: CASSLKGTGEGYTF. The CDR3 nucleotides are TGTGCCAGCAGCTTAAAAGGGACAGGGGAAGGCTACACCTTC. The chain couples TRBV7-9 to TRBJ1-2; 10 nucleotides line up with TRBD1. The CDR3 totals 14 residues. CDR1 and CDR2 (germline): SEHNR, FQNEAQ (reference sequence). Losses at the gene ends were 2 bases for V and 8 bases for J; bases not matched to a gene: 5.

The chain has TRBV6-2 or TRBV6-3 and TRBJ1-1, with D possibly being TRBD1 (6 bases). V shed 5 bases and J shed 7 bases, with 26 bases lying between them. The CDR3 contains 17 residues. Germline V gives CDR1 MNHEY, CDR2 SVGEGT. Here the CDR3 DNA reads TGTGCCAGCAGTCCCTTCTCCCAGGGACATCGCCCAGGTGAAGCTTTCTTT. It is translated as CASSPFSQGHRPGEAFF.

This rearrangement joins TRBV6-5 to TRBJ1-2, with no clear D. From germline, CDR1 is MNHEY and CDR2 SVGAGI. The V end was cut by 7 bases, the J end by 10 bases, with 22 bases between. The CDR3 runs 14 residues. The CDR3 region has the DNA TGTGCCAGCACCATACGGGGTCCCACGGGGTTCTACACCTTC. Protein sequence: CASTIRGPTGFYTF.

This chain joins TRBV19 and TRBJ1-2; D not certain. Germline V gives CDR1 LNHDA, CDR2 SQIVND (reference sequence). There are 14 residues in the CDR3. V shed 5 bases and J shed 5 bases, with 15 bases lying between them. The CDR3 reads CASSEYAERYGYTF. In DNA form, the CDR3 reads TGTGCCAGTAGTGAATACGCCGAGAGGTATGGCTACACCTTC.

The V gene is TRBV7-2, the J gene TRBJ2-1, with 7 bases fitting TRBD2. CDR3 length: 17 residues. V shed 0 bases, J shed 0 bases, and the junction held 5 bases outside the gene matches. Germline V lookup: CDR1 SGHTA, CDR2 FQGNSA. CDR3 coding DNA: TGTGCCAGCAGCTTAGCTCGGGAGGTAAGCTCCTACAATGAGCAGTTCTTC. It encodes CASSLAREVSSYNEQFF.

V usage is TRBV30 and J usage is TRBJ2-7; 14 bases fit TRBD2. This CDR3 comprises 14 residues. J gave up 7 bases and V 3 bases, and 5 bases lay outside the gene matches. CDR1 GTSNPN and CDR2 SVGIG come from the germline V gene (reference sequence). CDR3: CAWSAGTSGSEQYF. CDR3 coding DNA: TGTGCCTGGAGCGCCGGGACTAGCGGGAGTGAGCAGTACTTC.

CDR3 bases: TGCGCCAGCAGCTCCCTCGAGGGGGGGGGCACTGAAGCTTTCTTT. This sequence encodes CASSSLEGGGTEAFF. The chain recombines TRBV5-1 with TRBJ1-1; possible D gene TRBD1, 6 bases. Germline V lookup: CDR1 SGHRS, CDR2 YFSETQ. This CDR3 contains 15 residues. The V and J ends lost 3 bases and 4 bases respectively, with 16 bases between them. Full variable domain (remainder filled in from reference TRBV5-1 and TRBJ1-1): KAGVTQTPRYLIKTRGQQVTLSCSPISGHRSVSWYQQTPGQGLQFLFEYFSETQRNKGNFPGRFSGRQFSNSRSEMNVSTLELGDSALYLCASSSLEGGGTEAFFGQGTRLTVV.

The chain has TRBV7-2 and TRBJ1-4; no clear D gene. Germline CDR1 and CDR2: SGHTA and FQGNSA. Trimming cost V 3 bases and J 1 base, with 15 bases left between them. The CDR3 is 17 residues long. This CDR3 reads CASSFPEEGRTNEKLFF. In DNA form, the CDR3 reads TGTGCCAGCAGCTTCCCAGAAGAGGGCCGAACTAATGAAAAACTGTTTTTT.